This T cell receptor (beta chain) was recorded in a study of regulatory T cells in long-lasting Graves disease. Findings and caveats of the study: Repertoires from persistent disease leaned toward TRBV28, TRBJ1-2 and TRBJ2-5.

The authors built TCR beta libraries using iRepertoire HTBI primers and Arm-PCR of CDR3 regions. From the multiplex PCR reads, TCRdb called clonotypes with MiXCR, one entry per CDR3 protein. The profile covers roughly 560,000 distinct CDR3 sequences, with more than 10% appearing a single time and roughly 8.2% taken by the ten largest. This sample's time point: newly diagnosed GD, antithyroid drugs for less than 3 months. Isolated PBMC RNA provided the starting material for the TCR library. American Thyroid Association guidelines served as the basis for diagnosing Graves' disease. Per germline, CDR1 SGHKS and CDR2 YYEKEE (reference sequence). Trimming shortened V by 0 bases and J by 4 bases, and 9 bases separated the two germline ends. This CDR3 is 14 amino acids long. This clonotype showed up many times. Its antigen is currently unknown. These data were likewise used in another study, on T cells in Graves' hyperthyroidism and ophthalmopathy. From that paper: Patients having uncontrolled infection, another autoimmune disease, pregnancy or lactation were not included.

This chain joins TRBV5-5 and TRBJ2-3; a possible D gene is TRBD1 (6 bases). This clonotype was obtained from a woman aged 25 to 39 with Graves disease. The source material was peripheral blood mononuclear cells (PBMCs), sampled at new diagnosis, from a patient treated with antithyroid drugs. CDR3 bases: TGTGCCAGCAGCTTGGCCACAGGGCCAGATACGCAGTATTTT. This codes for CASSLATGPDTQYF.